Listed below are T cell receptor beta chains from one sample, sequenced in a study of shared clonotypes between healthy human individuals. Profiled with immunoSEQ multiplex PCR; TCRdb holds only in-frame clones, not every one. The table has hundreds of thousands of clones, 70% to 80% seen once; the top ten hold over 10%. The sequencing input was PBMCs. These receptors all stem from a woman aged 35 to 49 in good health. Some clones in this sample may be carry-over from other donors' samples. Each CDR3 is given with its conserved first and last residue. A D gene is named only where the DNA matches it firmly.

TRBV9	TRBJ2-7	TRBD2	TGTGCCAGCAGCGCGGGGGACTACAACTACGAGCAGTACTTC	CASSAGDYNYEQYF
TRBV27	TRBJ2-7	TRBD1	TGTGCCAGCAGTTTAACGGGACAGGGGGTCTACGAGCAGTACTTC	CASSLTGQGVYEQYF
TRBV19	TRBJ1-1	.	TGTGCCAGTAGTTTTTGGGCAATACGCAGGGCGACGAAGAACACTGAAGCTTTCTTT	CASSFWAIRRATKNTEAFF
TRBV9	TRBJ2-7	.	TGTGCCAGCAGCGTAGGGTGGGGGGCCTACGAGCAGTACTTC	CASSVGWGAYEQYF
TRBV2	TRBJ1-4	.	TGTGCCAGCAGGCCAGACTCAACTAATGAAAAACTGTTTTTT	CASRPDSTNEKLFF
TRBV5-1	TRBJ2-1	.	TGCGCCAGCAGTTTAACTGACAGCTCCTACAATGAGCAGTTCTTC	CASSLTDSSYNEQFF
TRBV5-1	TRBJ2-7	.	TGCGCCAGCAGCTTGGTTAGGGGACCAACCTACGAGCAGTACTTC	CASSLVRGPTYEQYF
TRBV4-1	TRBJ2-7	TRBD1	TGCGCCAGCAGCCCAACCCAGGCAGGGGGCTACGAGCAGTACTTC	CASSPTQAGGYEQYF
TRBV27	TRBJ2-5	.	TGTGCCAGCAGTACGAGGGGGGGTGAGACCCAGTACTTC	CASSTRGGETQYF
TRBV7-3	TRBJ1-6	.	TGTGCCAGCAGCTTAGGGGCAGGGTCTTCACCCCTCCACTTT	CASSLGAGSSPLHF